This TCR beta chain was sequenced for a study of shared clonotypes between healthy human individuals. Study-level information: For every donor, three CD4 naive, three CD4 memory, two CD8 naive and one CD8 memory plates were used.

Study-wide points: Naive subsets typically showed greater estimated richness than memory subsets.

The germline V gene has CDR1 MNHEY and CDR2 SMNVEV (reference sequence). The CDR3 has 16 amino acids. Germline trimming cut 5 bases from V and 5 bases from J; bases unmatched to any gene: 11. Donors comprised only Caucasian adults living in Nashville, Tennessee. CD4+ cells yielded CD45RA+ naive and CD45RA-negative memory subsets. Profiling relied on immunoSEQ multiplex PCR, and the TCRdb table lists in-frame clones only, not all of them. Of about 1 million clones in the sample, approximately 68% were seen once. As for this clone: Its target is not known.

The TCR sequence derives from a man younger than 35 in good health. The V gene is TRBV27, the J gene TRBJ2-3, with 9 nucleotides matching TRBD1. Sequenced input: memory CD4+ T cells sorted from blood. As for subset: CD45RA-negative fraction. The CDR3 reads CASSQGQGRSGDTQYF. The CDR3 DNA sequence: TGTGCCAGCAGTCAGGGACAGGGACGCTCCGGAGATACGCAGTATTTT.